A single sample is the source of the 10 T cell receptor beta chains below, sequenced in a study of blood T cell repertoires in COVID-19. Libraries were prepared by immunoSEQ multiplex PCR; TCRdb keeps only in-frame clonotypes and omits some of them. The sample has roughly 180,000 clones, around 82% seen once; the top ten hold approximately 1.1%. The sample consisted of peripheral blood. These receptors came from a man between 60 and 75 years old who had recovered from COVID-19.

As concerns this clone: Other DNA sequences in the sample encode the same CDR3. The chain combines TRBV18 with TRBJ2-7, with 11 bases lining up with TRBD1. There are 15 residues in the CDR3. Germline values: CDR1 KGHSH, CDR2 LQKENI. The trim removed 0 bases at V and 2 bases at J, leaving 0 bases unmatched. CDR3 in DNA: TGTGCCAGCTCACCACCGGGACAGGGGGCCTACGAGCAGTACTTC. This codes for CASSPPGQGAYEQYF.

The V gene is TRBV11-2, the J gene TRBJ2-5; tentatively, D is TRBD1 (6 bases). Trimming took 4 bases from V and 3 from J, leaving 15 bases between them. The CDR3 runs 15 residues. Germline values: CDR1 SGHAT, CDR2 FQNNGV. DNA of the CDR3: TGTGCCAGCAGCTCCTACAGGGTGGAGGAAGAGACCCAGTACTTC. Protein sequence: CASSSYRVEEETQYF.

V gene TRBV7-8 combines with J gene TRBJ2-3, with a tentative D call TRBD1 (5 bases). From germline, CDR1 is SGHVS and CDR2 FQNEAQ. Trimming shortened V by 5 bases and J by 3 bases, and 9 bases separated the two germline ends. CDR3 size: 13 residues. CDR3 loop: CASSPRQTDTQYF. The DNA for the CDR3 is TGTGCCAGCAGCCCGCGACAGACAGATACGCAGTATTTT.

This clone was detected once. An end of the junction does not agree with germline; a read error may underlie this. This sequence joins TRBV19 and TRBJ1-4; D is ambiguous. The CDR3 sequence is 15 residues long. CDR1 is LNHDA, CDR2 SQIVND, per germline (reference sequence). The CDR3 spells CASSPTSGTIEKLFF. DNA of the CDR3: TGTGCCAGTAGTCCAACATCCGGAACTATTGAAAAACTGTTTTTT.

This rearrangement joins TRBV5-6 to TRBJ2-1; unclear D gene. Germline V CDR1 and CDR2: SGHDT, YYEEEE. Trimming left V 1 base short and J 7 bases short, with 9 bases between. The CDR3 has 13 residues. CDR3 sequence (DNA): TGTGCCAGCAGCTTGTCTAGTCTTAATGAGCAGTTCTTC. Protein: CASSLSSLNEQFF.

The chain combines TRBV7-2 with TRBJ2-5, with D possibly matching TRBD2 (6 bases). V lost 5 bases, J lost 3 bases, and 10 bases lay in between. This CDR3 has 13 residues. Germline CDR1 SGHTA, CDR2 FQGNSA. This chain's CDR3 is CASSVDYEETQYF. Written as DNA, the CDR3 is TGTGCCAGCAGCGTGGACTATGAAGAGACCCAGTACTTC.

The chain has TRBV27 and TRBJ1-1; D gene ambiguous. V lost 0 bases, J lost 6 bases, and 11 bases lay in between. Germline assignment: CDR1 MNHEY and CDR2 SMNVEV (reference sequence). The CDR3 spans 14 residues. CDR3 region: CASSLSRGTAEAFF. The CDR3 nucleotides read TGTGCCAGCAGTTTATCCCGGGGAACGGCTGAAGCTTTCTTT.

V is TRBV5-5 and J is TRBJ1-1; D gene uncertain. V lost 2 bases and J lost 1, with 9 bases in between. The germline gives CDR1 SGHKS, CDR2 YYEKEE (reference sequence). The CDR3 length is 14 residues. The CDR3 protein is CASSFDSRNTEAFF. CDR3 coding DNA: TGTGCCAGCAGCTTTGATTCGAGGAACACTGAAGCTTTCTTT.

This clone was seen only a few times. This sequence joins TRBV7-6 and TRBJ2-5; the D gene is possibly TRBD1 (5 bases). This CDR3 is 13 amino acids long. V was shortened by 4 bases and J by 4 bases, with 10 bases between the two germline ends. CDR1 and CDR2 from the germline V gene are SGHVS and FNYEAQ. The CDR3 sequence is CASSWQGGETQYF. The CDR3 DNA is TGTGCCAGCAGCTGGCAGGGTGGAGAGACCCAGTACTTC.

The chain couples TRBV5-4 to TRBJ1-3; TRBD1 aligns across 7 bases. CDR3 length: 16 residues. The V segment lost 0 bases and the J segment 0 bases; nucleotides outside the gene matches: 3. Per the germline V gene, CDR1 is SGHNT and CDR2 is YYREEE (reference sequence). The CDR3: CASSLEGAPSGNTIYF. In nucleotides, the CDR3 is TGTGCCAGCAGCTTGGAGGGGGCCCCCTCTGGAAACACCATATATTTT.